The entry below gives a single T cell receptor (beta chain) sequence along with its context. No cognate antigen has been identified for it. Base qualities are not at hand, and no much larger clone is one base apart. In total, roughly 670 healthy bone marrow donors made up the cohort. Cohort members were all nominally healthy when sampled, although unrecorded immune exposures were likely present. The donor was CMV seropositive and was included in the group of some 290 seropositive cohort members. A peripheral blood sample was provided by each donor, and peripheral blood mononuclear cells were used for TCR beta sequencing. Genomic DNA extraction from the blood cell samples was performed with the Qiagen DNeasy Blood Extraction Kit. These data originate in a study of cytomegalovirus exposure and HLA in healthy donors (dated by TCRdb to 2017 to 2019). Context from the whole study: In an earlier analysis of about 560 of the donors, 250 to 350 Gb of sequence data and roughly 100 million unique TCR beta sequences from 180 million or so T cells were reported. Roughly 320 gigabases of sequencing data and 75 million to 85 million unique TCR sequences made up an early release that covered around 640 HLA-typed donors. Among the roughly 430 genotyped donors, more than 70% belonged to the genetic ancestry cluster associated with self-reported Caucasian donors. The study was designed to test whether signatures of past pathogen exposure could be identified by cataloging public T cell receptors. The study used immunosequencing to profile the T cell repertoires of approximately 640 subjects and linked those repertoires to cytomegalovirus serostatus. Along with the approximately 700-subject first cohort, a separate validation cohort of more than 90 different subjects was used. To predict cytomegalovirus infection status, the study combined high-throughput TCR immunosequencing, statistical association of individual TCRs with disease status, and machine learning. A later analysis re-examined previously published TCR beta repertoires from about 700 donors and added high-resolution HLA genotyping to investigate patterns of TCR occurrence. The later analysis used no new phenotypic data to find candidate immune exposures, relying instead on TCR beta sequences and their occurrence across donors. An earlier analysis of 587 of the donors applied high-throughput TCR beta sequencing to assess whether each TCR beta V gene segment acted as functional or pseudogenic. Donor age, sex, ethnicity and CMV serostatus were collected together with the repertoire data. A later genetic analysis took genome-wide SNP genotypes for about three fifths of the roughly 700 donors and used that subset as a discovery cohort. All discovery cohort repertoires had been generated on a single sequencing platform. Both class I and class II loci were covered by HLA typing, at four-digit resolution. The number of donors typed differed by locus, with 629-630 for A, B, C, DRB1 and DQB1, approximately 500 for DQA1, some 570 for DPA1, and around 450 for DPB1. Several DR-DQ haplotypes were handled as single units for association and clustering, since linkage in the cohort was strong. Among roughly 400 genotyped donors of the cohort, an average of around 250,000 unique TCR beta nucleotide sequences was sequenced per donor, of which 15% to 20% were non-productive.

The CDR3, from cysteine to phenylalanine, totals 15 residues. Only the CDR3 DNA is retained, 45 bases long and in frame from the first base. Sequences SGHTA (CDR1) and FQGTGA (CDR2) are obtained from the germline V gene. V and J are trimmed by 2 bases and 3 bases, and the gene matches miss 6 bases of the junction. The research as a whole found: The only immune exposure information available for the cohort was CMV serostatus. It was suggested by the authors that the approach could potentially be generalized to other disease states and immunological phenotypes. Some IMGT-functional V segments, including TRBV6-2 and TRBV6-3, could not be told apart with the 87-base-pair reads, so those segments were excluded. The presence/absence analyses assumed that sequencing depth was roughly uniform across donors, and that assumption may not be true. In vitro tests confirmed that three of the cytomegalovirus-associated TCR beta chains recognize cytomegalovirus antigens. In both the original and validation cohorts, the classifier was reported to diagnose cytomegalovirus status with high specificity and sensitivity. This cohort had only TCR beta chains sequenced, and the lack of alpha or paired-chain data limited which features could be detected. A further reported finding was that TCR beta sequences accurately predicted the HLA-A and HLA-B alleles for most subjects in the first cohort. According to a later analysis, TCR association rates differed among HLA loci, with DRB1 alleles showing the most associated TCRs and HLA-C alleles showing the fewest. The sequencing pipeline was judged likely to have produced a cluster of highly shared sequence variants as a technical artifact. In a later genetic analysis, a missense DCLRE1C variant was associated with V-gene and J-gene trimming of TCR beta chains, and the association was replicated in an independent cohort. Compared with equally common non-associated chains, HLA-associated TCR beta chains in a later analysis were more clonally expanded and had lower generation probabilities. Because HLA typing was unavailable for some donors at each locus, only the typed subset was used in association tests. In an earlier analysis of around 600 of the donors, most TCR beta V segments were observed in productive rearrangements about 87% or about 30% of the time, broadly matching IMGT annotations. Correlated functional status among segregating V segments might be attributable to linkage disequilibrium, but an unknown experimental factor could not be ruled out. The study listed 164 TCR beta chains as associated with cytomegalovirus. The earlier analysis of around 600 of the donors excluded roughly 16 rarely observed V segments, including chromosome 9 orphons, because counts were too low. In a later genetic analysis, fewer N-insertions in productive TCRs were reported among donors in an Asian-associated ancestry cluster than the approximately 710-donor mean. A later analysis reported that several top co-occurrence clusters appeared linked to parvovirus B19, influenza, CMV and Epstein-Barr virus. Strong co-occurrence of HLA alleles, especially DR and DQ, made assigning TCR associations to individual alleles difficult. Most TCR sequences were seen in very few donors, while some public TCRs were found in many individuals. In a later analysis, 16,951 TCR beta sequences were associated with specific HLA alleles at a false discovery rate of 0.05. A later analysis found that most CMV-associated TCR beta chains appeared HLA-restricted, with HLA associations seemingly driven largely by CMV exposure.

The library was obtained by the immunoSEQ multiplex PCR assay. For the multiplex PCR, a mixture combining 60 forward primers for TCR Vbeta segments and 13 reverse primers for TCR Jbeta segments was used. Amplification of the CDR3 region of rearranged TCR beta genes was performed with a multiplex PCR assay on genomic DNA. The Illumina HiSeq System was used to sequence the amplified TCR beta libraries as 87-base-pair reads. On the authors' methods: A later analysis tallied roughly 80 million unique TCR beta chains across the 640 or so repertoires, and some 12 million of those chains were shared by two or more donors. A nearest-neighbor algorithm error-corrected the raw reads and collapsed the reads into unique sequences, merging closely related sequences to remove PCR and sequencing errors. To assign V, D and J gene segments, CDR3 sequences were aligned to IMGT reference sequences. Each retained sequence needed at least a six-nucleotide match to both a V gene segment and a J gene segment. A rearrangement counted as productive if the CDR3 had no stop codons and remained in frame with V and J, and every other rearrangement counted as non-productive. Following IMGT convention, CDR3 was defined as the stretch from the second conserved V-encoded cysteine up to the conserved J-encoded phenylalanine. The earlier analysis of roughly 590 of the donors excluded any sequence lacking an unambiguous match to a single V gene segment. In an earlier analysis of some 590 of the donors, V segments were called functional above 56.7% productive rearrangements and were called segregating when the between-donor standard deviation exceeded 5%. To diagnose cytomegalovirus status from the catalog of TCR beta chain sequences, a statistical classification framework was built. In a later analysis, V and J genes were assigned by comparing TCR nucleotide sequences against IMGT/GENE-DB human TR gene sequences. Using the TCRdist pipeline, a later analysis assigned CDR3 sequences along with most-parsimonious VDJ recombination scenarios. In a later analysis, every TCR beta chain was defined by the combination of its CDR3 amino acid sequence and its V-gene family, and reads without a unique V-gene family were dropped. To address suspected cross-contamination and a sequencing artifact, a later analysis removed 450 to 700 highly shared, low-generation-probability nucleotide sequences. In a later analysis, a clonal expansion index for each public chain was calculated from normalized within-repertoire ranks of inferred template counts. In a later analysis, generation probabilities were computed with a VDJ recombination model fitted to out-of-frame rearrangements, and the resulting probabilities were checked against IGoR. A later analysis scored TCR-TCR, TCR-HLA and TCR-CMV co-occurrence with hypergeometric tests, applying a repertoire-size bias correction to TCR pairs. To estimate false discovery rates, a later analysis permuted the HLA or CMV assignments 20 times. In a later analysis, co-occurring TCRs were grouped using DBSCAN, and TCRdist sequence similarity was added for clustering within HLA-allele-positive subsets. Repertoires with fewer than 30,000 or more than 120,000 public chains, plus five repertoires with anomalous nucleotide sharing, were excluded from co-occurrence clustering. What TCRdb holds here is the immuneACCESS table cut down to in-frame rearrangements. Part of the clones is not present; checked against another copy, under half of the missing clones reflect an unresolved V gene, and the others are unexplained. V and J calls and clone size come straight from that table; D and trimming were deduced from the DNA. The table for this sample lists 300,000 or so clones; 80% to 90% of them were counted only once. The ten largest make up roughly 2% of the sample.

Sequencing used PBMCs. The clonotype originates from a middle-aged woman in good health and CMV-seropositive. The chain was built from TRBV7-3 and TRBJ1-1; a stretch of 7 junction bases matches TRBD1. Here the CDR3 is given as CASSLDGRGDTEAFF. DNA sequence: TGTGCCAGCAGCTTAGATGGCAGGGGGGACACTGAAGCTTTCTTT.